This T cell receptor beta chain originates from a study of response to subunit inactivated influenza vaccine. Notes on the study in general: The authors suggested that few new T cells are recruited per seasonal influenza vaccination.

TCRdb reprocessed the RT-PCR reads via MiXCR and lists one record per CDR3 protein. The data show hundreds of thousands of distinct CDR3 sequences, approximately 18% seen once. This CDR3 has 15 residues. V was pared by 4 bases and J by 7 bases, with 6 bases of the junction left unmatched. The germline CDR1 and CDR2 sequences are SGHRS and YFSETQ. This clonotype came up a few times. The antigen remains undetermined. The receptor comes from a man aged 50-59 years who received an inactivated influenza vaccine. The chain has TRBV5-1 and TRBJ1-6; 9 bases match TRBD1. Sequencing used PBMCs from blood, obtained 5 days after vaccination. CDR3 sequence (DNA): TGCGCCAGCAGCCCCAACAGGGGGCTCAATTCACCCCTCCACTTT. Translating it yields CASSPNRGLNSPLHF. Complete variable domain (other parts from reference TRBV5-1 and TRBJ1-6): KAGVTQTPRYLIKTRGQQVTLSCSPISGHRSVSWYQQTPGQGLQFLFEYFSETQRNKGNFPGRFSGRQFSNSRSEMNVSTLELGDSALYLCASSPNRGLNSPLHFGNGTRLTVT.